This TCR beta chain was recorded in a study of regulatory T cells in long-lasting Graves disease. About this clonotype itself: Its antigen is not known. A far larger clone differs by one base, so this is likely a read error.

Study outcomes and limitations: Authors noted too few samples as a limitation.

The TCR beta library used iRepertoire HTBI primers with Arm-PCR amplification of CDR3. TCRdb passed the multiplex PCR reads through MiXCR, listing each CDR3 protein once. The sample consists of a few hundred thousand distinct CDR3 sequences, about 20% of them appearing once. CDR3 length: 13 residues. CDR1 is SGHAT and CDR2 is FQDESV in the germline V gene (reference sequence). Time point denoted: newly diagnosed GD, antithyroid drugs for less than 3 months. PBMC RNA served as the TCR library source. The data also belong to a second study, concerning T cells in Graves' hyperthyroidism and ophthalmopathy.

Material: peripheral blood mononuclear cells (PBMCs), obtained at new diagnosis, from a patient treated with antithyroid drugs. The chain recombines TRBV11-1 with TRBJ2-3, with a weak D call TRBD2 (6 bases). This receptor was taken from a woman in her twenties or thirties with Graves disease. The CDR3 DNA follows: TGTGCCGGCAGCCCGGGGGTGCGAGATACGCAGTATTTT. Residues: CAGSPGVRDTQYF.